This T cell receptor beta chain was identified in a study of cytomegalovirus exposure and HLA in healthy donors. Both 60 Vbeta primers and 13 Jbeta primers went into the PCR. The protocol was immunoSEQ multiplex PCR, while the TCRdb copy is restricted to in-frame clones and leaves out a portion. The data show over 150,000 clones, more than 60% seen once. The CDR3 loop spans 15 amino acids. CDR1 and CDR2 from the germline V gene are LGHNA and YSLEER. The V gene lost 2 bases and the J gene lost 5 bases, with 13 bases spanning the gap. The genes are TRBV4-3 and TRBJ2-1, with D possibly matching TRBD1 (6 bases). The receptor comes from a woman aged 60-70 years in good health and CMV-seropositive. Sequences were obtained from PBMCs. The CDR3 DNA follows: TGCGCCAGCAGCCAACAGGTTGGGGGCCACAATGAGCAGTTCTTC. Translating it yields CASSQQVGGHNEQFF.